The T cell receptor beta chain described here comes from a study of PD-1 blockade in classical Hodgkin lymphoma. Study-wide results and caveats: A reduction in baseline TCR diversity was reportedly seen in newly diagnosed patients relative to healthy donors. Only CD4+ TCR diversity, not CD8+, had risen significantly by C4D1.

The time point denotes: cycle 4 day 1 (C4D1), after more than five weeks of nivolumab. Every patient was affected by relapse after autologous stem cell transplantation, while exposure to brentuximab vedotin was not uniform. After thawing, PBMCs were subjected to magnetic negative selection to isolate CD8+ T cells. On this clone: What it binds is unknown.

This CDR3 is built from 16 residues. Germline V lookup: CDR1 MNHNS, CDR2 SASEGT. V was clipped by 1 base and J by 4 bases, with 16 bases between them. Clones were sequenced by immunoSEQ multiplex PCR, and TCRdb holds only the in-frame ones, with some missing. The sample shows nearly 7,000 clones, 60% of them seen only once. This specimen was CD8+ T cells from blood, taken before the fourth cycle of nivolumab. This receptor was identified in a human donor with classical Hodgkin lymphoma. The chain has TRBV6-1 and TRBJ1-2; no clear D gene. The CDR3 sequence: CASSEVGTSIFYGYTF. In DNA form, the CDR3 reads TGTGCCAGCAGTGAAGTGGGAACCAGTATATTCTATGGCTACACCTTC.